This T cell receptor beta chain was recorded in a study of T cell responses to AZD1222 COVID-19 vaccine. Whole-study findings and limits: Among AZD1222 vaccinees, only 5 to 7 were seropositive at baseline.

This table comes from immunoSEQ multiplex PCR, and its TCRdb copy is limited to in-frame clones, with some not included. This table has more than 120,000 clones, over 75% appearing once. Points on this clone: What it binds is not known.

This CDR3 is built from 13 residues. V was cut by 5 bases and J by 8 bases, with 15 bases left in between. Germline V gives CDR1 MNHEY, CDR2 SVGAGI. The sequences come from peripheral blood, collected 28 days after the second dose of the MenACWY control vaccine. The J gene is TRBJ1-2, the V gene TRBV6-5; no clear D. The clonotype was recovered from an adult who received the MenACWY meningococcal vaccine as a control. Here the CDR3 reads CASSLSDSGGYTF. CDR3 sequence (DNA): TGTGCCAGCAGTCTTTCGGATTCGGGGGGCTACACCTTC.